This is a list of T cell receptor beta chains from one sample in a study of control samples from healthy donors and cancer patients. Clones were read by immunoSEQ multiplex PCR, and TCRdb kept only the in-frame ones, dropping some. The repertoire holds roughly 50,000 clones, around 95% seen once, with around 1.9% in the top ten. Sequencing was carried out using blood. These receptors were collected from a woman under 40 in good health. Each CDR3 is given with its conserved first and last residue. Fields, in order: V gene, J gene, D gene, clone size, CDR3 length, CDR3 protein, CDR3 DNA. The D gene is left open where the match is weak. For some rows the clone size is stated as once, few or many, or as a class when expanded; others skip it.

>TRBV5-8|TRBJ2-2|.|.|15
CASSLLAGVTGELFF
TGTGCCAGCAGCTTGTTGGCAGGGGTTACCGGGGAGCTGTTTTTT
>TRBV4-2|TRBJ2-1|.|.|13
CASSQDGNNEQFF
TGTGCCAGCAGCCAAGATGGGAACAATGAGCAGTTCTTC
>TRBV27|TRBJ2-7|.|.|16
CASSPLDRTESYEQYF
TGTGCCAGCAGCCCCCTCGACCGAACTGAGTCCTACGAGCAGTACTTC
>TRBV6-1|TRBJ2-7|.|.|13
CASSEAAAFEQYF
TGTGCCAGCAGTGAGGCAGCGGCGTTCGAGCAGTACTTC
>TRBV28|TRBJ1-2|TRBD1|.|14
CASSSTGGGYGYTF
TGTGCCAGCAGTTCGACAGGGGGGGGCTATGGCTACACCTTC
>TRBV6-5|TRBJ1-5|TRBD1|.|14
CASSRDREGQPQHF
TGTGCCAGCAGTCGGGACAGGGAGGGTCAGCCCCAGCATTTT
>TRBV4-2|TRBJ1-2|.|.|15
CASSQMDRNSYGYTF
TGTGCCAGCAGCCAGATGGACAGAAACTCCTATGGCTACACCTTC
>TRBV7-8|TRBJ2-1|.|.|15
CASSLKWGSYNEQFF
TGTGCCAGCAGCTTAAAGTGGGGATCCTACAATGAGCAGTTCTTC
>TRBV7-2|TRBJ2-3|.|once|15
CASSLDGLQSDTQYF
TGTGCCAGCAGCTTAGATGGACTACAATCTGATACGCAGTATTTT
>TRBV6-5|TRBJ1-1|TRBD1|.|13
CASSRTGGTEAFF
TGTGCCAGCAGCAGAACAGGGGGCACTGAAGCTTTCTTT
>TRBV27|TRBJ2-7|.|.|14
CASSYRTDSYEQYF
TGTGCCAGCAGTTATAGGACCGACTCCTACGAGCAGTACTTC
>TRBV18|TRBJ1-3|.|.|15
CASSQGSGDGNTIYF
TGTGCCAGCTCACAAGGGTCAGGAGACGGAAACACCATATATTTT
>TRBV24-1|TRBJ2-1|TRBD2|.|16
CATSDPLAGTDNEQFF
TGTGCCACCAGTGATCCTCTAGCGGGAACCGACAATGAGCAGTTCTTC
>TRBV7-3|TRBJ1-5|.|.|13
CASSPGANQPQHF
TGTGCCAGCAGCCCAGGGGCAAATCAGCCCCAGCATTTT
>TRBV24-1|TRBJ1-5|TRBD1|.|14
CATSENRGLAPQHF
TGTGCCACCAGTGAGAACAGGGGGCTAGCACCCCAGCATTTT
>TRBV28|TRBJ1-2|.|.|14
CASSLGAQGSGYTF
TGTGCCAGCAGTTTGGGGGCACAGGGCTCTGGCTACACCTTC
>TRBV7-9|TRBJ2-5|.|.|14
CASSFDDAQETQYF
TGTGCCAGCAGCTTCGACGATGCCCAAGAGACCCAGTACTTC
>TRBV27|TRBJ2-1|TRBD1|.|15
CASSTGQGSYNEQFF
TGTGCCAGCAGTACTGGACAGGGCTCCTACAATGAGCAGTTCTTC
>TRBV12-5|TRBJ2-1|.|.|17
CASGLAMGGKAYNEQFF
TGTGCTAGTGGTTTGGCGATGGGCGGGAAAGCCTACAATGAGCAGTTCTTC
>TRBV30|TRBJ2-2|.|.|12
CAWSFGAGELFF
TGTGCCTGGAGTTTTGGGGCCGGGGAGCTGTTTTTT
>TRBV5-4|TRBJ2-7|.|.|14
CASSLWGPAYEQYF
TGTGCCAGCAGCTTGTGGGGGCCGGCTTACGAGCAGTACTTC
>TRBV28|TRBJ1-6|TRBD1|.|14
CASRGDRGHSPLHF
TGTGCCAGCAGGGGAGACAGGGGCCATTCACCCCTCCACTTT
>TRBV28|TRBJ1-2|.|.|15
CASSLGGKSAYGYTF
TGTGCCAGCAGTTTAGGTGGGAAATCAGCCTATGGCTACACCTTC
>TRBV28|TRBJ2-3|.|.|16
CASSLLSSRYTDTQYF
TGTGCCAGCAGTTTATTAAGTAGCCGATACACAGATACGCAGTATTTT
>TRBV15|TRBJ1-6|.|.|14
CATSRVRDNSPLHF
TGTGCCACCAGCAGAGTCCGGGATAATTCACCCCTCCACTTT
>TRBV19|TRBJ1-5|.|.|14
CASSKGARGQPQHF
TGTGCCAGTAGTAAAGGGGCGAGGGGACAGCCCCAGCATTTT
>TRBV2|TRBJ2-2|.|.|14
CASSEFGISGELFF
TGTGCCAGCAGTGAATTTGGGATCTCCGGGGAGCTGTTTTTT
>TRBV2|TRBJ2-5|.|.|14
CASSERTPQETQYF
TGTGCCAGCAGTGAAAGGACTCCACAAGAGACCCAGTACTTC
>TRBV6-5|TRBJ2-7|.|.|15
CASSYEESRSYEQYF
TGTGCCAGCAGTTACGAGGAATCCAGGTCCTACGAGCAGTACTTC
>TRBV27|TRBJ2-5|.|.|15
CASSSHPTGKETQYF
TGTGCCAGCAGTTCCCATCCTACAGGGAAAGAGACCCAGTACTTC
>TRBV7-2|TRBJ2-5|TRBD2|.|15
CASSLGGGSPETQYF
TGTGCCAGCAGCTTAGGGGGGGGGTCTCCAGAGACCCAGTACTTC
>TRBV3-1/TRBV3-2|TRBJ2-3|TRBD2|.|16
CASSPAGTRQVGTQYF
TGTGCCAGCAGCCCGGCGGGGACTAGGCAGGTGGGGACGCAGTATTTT
>TRBV27|TRBJ2-5|TRBD2|.|17
CASSSSWASGHQETQYF
TGTGCCAGCAGCTCAAGCTGGGCTAGCGGACACCAAGAGACCCAGTACTTC
>TRBV19|TRBJ1-1|.|.|14
CASSIDPGWTEAFF
TGTGCCAGTAGTATAGATCCGGGTTGGACTGAAGCTTTCTTT
>TRBV5-4|TRBJ1-2|.|.|14
CASSPAGTPYGYTF
TGTGCCAGCAGCCCAGCCGGGACTCCCTATGGCTACACCTTC
>TRBV19|TRBJ1-2|TRBD1|.|14
CASSADRANYGYTF
TGTGCCAGTAGTGCCGACAGGGCCAACTATGGCTACACCTTC
>TRBV29-1|TRBJ1-4|.|.|13
CSASFTTNEKLFF
TGCAGCGCCTCCTTCACAACTAATGAAAAACTGTTTTTT
>TRBV28|TRBJ2-7|TRBD2|.|13
CASNTSGSYEQYF
TGTGCCAGCAATACTAGCGGGAGTTACGAGCAGTACTTC
>TRBV5-4|TRBJ1-1|.|.|14
CASTEDRENTEAFF
TGTGCCAGCACTGAGGACAGAGAGAACACTGAAGCTTTCTTT
>TRBV12-3/TRBV12-4|TRBJ2-1|.|.|11
CASSGSNEQFF
TGTGCCAGCAGTGGCTCCAATGAGCAGTTCTTC
>TRBV7-3|TRBJ1-1|.|.|14
CASSLSARSTEAFF
TGTGCCAGCAGCTTAAGTGCGAGAAGCACTGAAGCTTTCTTT
>TRBV6-5|TRBJ1-2|TRBD1|.|15
CASLARDRGNYGYTF
TGTGCCAGCCTCGCCCGGGACAGGGGTAACTATGGCTACACCTTC
>TRBV10-1|TRBJ2-3|.|.|16
CASSEGAGSSTDTQYF
TGCGCCAGCAGTGAAGGTGCCGGTTCTAGCACAGATACGCAGTATTTT
>TRBV28|TRBJ2-7|.|.|12
CASSHDSLEQYF
TGTGCCAGCAGCCATGACTCCCTCGAGCAGTACTTC
>TRBV9|TRBJ2-6|.|.|17
CASSVGVETSGANVLTF
TGTGCCAGCAGCGTAGGGGTGGAAACCTCTGGGGCCAACGTCCTGACTTTC
>TRBV11-1|TRBJ2-7|TRBD2|.|15
CASSPGTSGNDEQYF
TGTGCCAGCAGCCCAGGGACTAGCGGGAACGACGAGCAGTACTTC
>TRBV27|TRBJ1-4|TRBD1|once|13
CASRRQGWEKLFF
TGTGCCAGCAGACGACAGGGGTGGGAAAAACTGTTTTTT
>TRBV5-5|TRBJ2-1|.|.|14
CASSPRASSGEQFF
TGTGCCAGCAGCCCCAGGGCCTCGTCGGGTGAGCAGTTCTTC
>TRBV3-1/TRBV3-2|TRBJ1-6|TRBD1|.|15
CASSQADRGNSPLHF
TGTGCCAGCAGCCAAGCGGACAGGGGGAATTCACCCCTCCACTTT
>TRBV5-6|TRBJ1-2|.|.|14
CASSFRADYYGYTF
TGTGCCAGCAGCTTCAGGGCGGACTACTATGGCTACACCTTC